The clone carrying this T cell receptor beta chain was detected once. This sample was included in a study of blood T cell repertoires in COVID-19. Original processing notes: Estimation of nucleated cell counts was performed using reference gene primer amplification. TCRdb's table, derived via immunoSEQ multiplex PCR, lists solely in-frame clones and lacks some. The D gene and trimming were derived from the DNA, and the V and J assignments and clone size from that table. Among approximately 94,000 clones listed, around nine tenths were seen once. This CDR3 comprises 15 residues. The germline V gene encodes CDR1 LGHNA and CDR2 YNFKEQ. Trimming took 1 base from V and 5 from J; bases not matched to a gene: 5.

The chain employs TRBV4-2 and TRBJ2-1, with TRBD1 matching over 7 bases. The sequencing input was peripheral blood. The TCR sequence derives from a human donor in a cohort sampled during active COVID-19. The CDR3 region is CASSQVGQSNNEQFF. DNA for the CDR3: TGTGCCAGCAGCCAAGTGGGACAGTCGAACAATGAGCAGTTCTTC.